What follows are 9 T cell receptor beta chains derived from one specimen sequenced in a study of CD8+CD57+ T cells in acquired aplastic anemia. Only patients with CD8+CD57+ cell expansion on flow cytometry were chosen for sequencing. TCR beta VDJ combinations and CDR3 sequences were profiled from genomic DNA. TCRdb passed the reads through MiXCR, listing each CDR3 protein once. The table lists approximately 260,000 distinct CDR3 sequences, roughly 80% of them singletons. Source material: sorted CD4+, CD8+, or CD8+CD57+ T cells (not recorded which) from PBMCs. All receptors derive from a human donor with aplastic anemia.

This rearrangement joins TRBV20-1 to TRBJ2-3; no clear D gene. Looked up from germline, CDR1 is DFQATT and CDR2 is SNEGSKA (reference sequence). CDR3 length: 16 amino acids. V dropped 0 bases and J dropped 1 base, with 14 bases sitting between them. CDR3 protein: CSARDSFSPGTDTQYF. The CDR3, as DNA: TGCAGTGCTAGAGATTCGTTTAGCCCTGGCACAGATACGCAGTATTTT.

On this clonotype: It is likely a read error, because the conserved phenylalanine at the end of the CDR3 is missing. The limits of the CDR3 on the DNA are not certain, so only TCRdb's listed CDR3 is given. This rearrangement joins TRBV7-9 to TRBJ2-3; the table calls TRBD1, which could not be checked here. The germline V gene has CDR1 SEHNR and CDR2 FQNEAQ (reference sequence). The CDR3 region is 12 residues in length, termini included. CDR3 residues: CASSFEPGQGYY.

The chain is built from TRBV2 and TRBJ1-3; TRBD1 might be the D (6 bases). The CDR3 runs to 13 residues. The germline V and J ends were trimmed by 8 bases and 3 bases, with 11 bases remaining between them. Germline values: CDR1 SNHLY, CDR2 FYNNEI. The CDR3 reads CASATGLGNTIYF. The CDR3 DNA sequence: TGTGCCAGCGCCACAGGGCTTGGAAACACCATATATTTT. The complete variable domain, with remaining parts taken from reference TRBV2 and TRBJ1-3, reads EPEVTQTPSHQVTQMGQEVILRCVPISNHLYFYWYRQILGQKVEFLVSFYNNEISEKSEIFDDQFSVERPDGSNFTLKIRSTKLEDSAMYFCASATGLGNTIYFGEGSWLTVV.

V usage is TRBV11-3 and J usage is TRBJ1-5, with D possibly matching TRBD1 (5 bases). CDR1 and CDR2 (germline): SGHNT, YENEEA. The CDR3 runs 16 residues. Trimming removed 0 bases from V and 7 bases from J, with 16 bases in between. The CDR3 loop is CASSLDGTSRVQPQHF. CDR3 bases: TGTGCCAGCAGCTTAGACGGGACCAGCCGCGTACAGCCCCAGCATTTT.

The rearrangement links TRBV11-2 to TRBJ2-6, with no clear D. The CDR3 is 16 residues long. Germline assignment: CDR1 SGHAT and CDR2 FQNNGV. The ends were cut back, 3 bases at V and 4 bases at J, with 13 bases in the middle. CDR3 residues: CASSLASSNGANVLTF. The CDR3 DNA follows: TGTGCCAGCAGCTTGGCTAGTAGCAACGGGGCCAACGTCCTGACTTTC.

The chain combines TRBV7-3 with TRBJ2-3; 8 bases align to TRBD2. The CDR3 length is 14 residues. Trimming took 7 bases from V and 6 from J; bases not matched to a gene: 9. Germline CDR1 reads SGHTA; CDR2 reads FQGTGA. CDR3 in DNA: TGTGCCAGCACATTCGCGGGAGGTCCCGATACGCAGTATTTT. It translates to CASTFAGGPDTQYF.

The CDR3, as DNA: TGCAGCGTTGATGTGGGGACAGATACGCAGTATTTT. Encoded protein: CSVDVGTDTQYF. The chain links TRBV29-1 to TRBJ2-3; D uncertain. The CDR3 runs to 12 residues. Trimming took off 3 bases at V and 3 bases at J, with 7 bases between the two ends. Per the germline V gene, CDR1 is SQVTM and CDR2 is ANQGSEA.

This clonotype was counted a few times. This rearrangement joins TRBV6-1 to TRBJ2-3; possibly TRBD2 for D (5 bases). The length of the CDR3 is 15 residues. With 1 base removed from V and 2 bases from J, the gap between germline ends came to 10 bases. CDR1 and CDR2 from the germline V gene are MNHNS and SASEGT. The CDR3 region has the DNA TGTGCCAGCAGTGAAGGAGCGGTGAACACAGATACGCAGTATTTT. It is translated as CASSEGAVNTDTQYF.

The gene calls are TRBV6-5 and TRBJ2-6; D unresolved. The CDR3 is 15 residues long. Germline loops: CDR1 MNHEY, CDR2 SVGAGI. Trimming removed 0 bases at V and 0 bases at J, with 3 bases between. CDR3 DNA sequence: TGTGCCAGCAGTTACTCACACTCTGGGGCCAACGTCCTGACTTTC. This codes for CASSYSHSGANVLTF.